The entry below describes one T cell receptor (beta chain). This record comes from a study of control samples from healthy donors and cancer patients. Germline trimming cut 2 bases from V and 7 bases from J; bases unmatched to any gene: 4. The CDR3 spans 13 residues. CDR1 and CDR2 from the germline V gene are GTSNPN and SVGIG (reference sequence). TCRdb's copy holds only in-frame clones and misses some; the assay was immunoSEQ multiplex PCR. This sample carries some 150,000 clones, 91% of them seen once, and the ten largest clones take 3% to 3.5%. The TCR comes from a man younger than 40 in good health. Material: blood. The rearrangement joins TRBV30 to TRBJ2-4; 8 positions match TRBD1. CDR3 bases: TGTGCCTGGAGTAACCGACAGGGGAACATTCAGTACTTC. This translates into CAWSNRQGNIQYF.